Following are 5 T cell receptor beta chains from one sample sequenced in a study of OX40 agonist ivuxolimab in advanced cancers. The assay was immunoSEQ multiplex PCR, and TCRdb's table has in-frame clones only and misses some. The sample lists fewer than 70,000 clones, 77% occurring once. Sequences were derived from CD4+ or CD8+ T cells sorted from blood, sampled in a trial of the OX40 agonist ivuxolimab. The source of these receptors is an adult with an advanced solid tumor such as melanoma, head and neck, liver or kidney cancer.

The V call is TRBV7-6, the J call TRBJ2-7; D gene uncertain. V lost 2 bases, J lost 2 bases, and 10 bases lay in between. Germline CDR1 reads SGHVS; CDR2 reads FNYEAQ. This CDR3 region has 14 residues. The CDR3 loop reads CASSLRVETYEQYF. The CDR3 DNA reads TGTGCCAGCAGCTTACGCGTCGAAACCTACGAGCAGTACTTC.

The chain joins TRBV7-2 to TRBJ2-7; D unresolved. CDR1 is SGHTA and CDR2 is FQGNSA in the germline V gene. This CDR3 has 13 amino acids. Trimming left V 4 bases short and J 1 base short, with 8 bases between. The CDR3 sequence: CASSSIRSYEQYF. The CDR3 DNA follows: TGTGCCAGCAGCTCTATCCGATCCTACGAGCAGTACTTC.

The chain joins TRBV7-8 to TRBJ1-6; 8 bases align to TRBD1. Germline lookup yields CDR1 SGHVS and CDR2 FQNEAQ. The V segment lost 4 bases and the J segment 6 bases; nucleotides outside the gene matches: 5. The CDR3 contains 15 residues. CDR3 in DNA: TGTGCCAGCAGCTCCCGGGACAGGAGTAATTCACCCCTCCACTTT. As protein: CASSSRDRSNSPLHF.

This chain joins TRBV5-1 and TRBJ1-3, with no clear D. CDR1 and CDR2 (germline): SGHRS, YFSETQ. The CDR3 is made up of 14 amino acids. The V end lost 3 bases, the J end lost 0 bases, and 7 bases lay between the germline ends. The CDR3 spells CASSWSTSGNTIYF. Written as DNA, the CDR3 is TGCGCCAGCAGCTGGAGTACCTCTGGAAACACCATATATTTT.

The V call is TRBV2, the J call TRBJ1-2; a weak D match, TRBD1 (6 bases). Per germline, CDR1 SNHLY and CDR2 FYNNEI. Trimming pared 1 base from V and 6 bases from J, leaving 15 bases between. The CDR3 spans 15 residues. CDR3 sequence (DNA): TGTGCCAGCAGTGAAGTCCCAGGCGGGGGCGATGGCTACACCTTC. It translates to CASSEVPGGGDGYTF.